This paragraph covers one T cell receptor beta chain sequence. One junction end disagrees with the germline gene, perhaps due to a read error. CDR3 length: 15 residues. Germline-derived CDR1 and CDR2 are SEHNR and FQNEAQ (reference sequence). This specimen comes from a study of blood T cells in healthy people across ages. Using a J-beta primer mix together with a sample-barcoded 5' primer, a second PCR was run for roughly 7 to 11 cycles. TCRdb re-derived calls from the 5' RACE reads in MiXCR, one entry per CDR3 protein. The sample lists almost 1 million distinct CDR3 sequences, roughly 51% occurring once.

The sequenced sample consisted of blood. This receptor was taken from a woman in her sixties or seventies in good health. The chain is built from TRBV7-9 and TRBJ1-2; 8 nucleotides align to TRBD1. CDR3 loop: CASSVAGGDGYGYTF. The CDR3 DNA reads as TGTGCCAGCAGCGTAGCAGGGGGCGACGGCTATGGCTACACCTTC.